This record covers a single TCR beta chain. In germline, CDR1 is SGHNT, CDR2 YENEEA. The ends lost 4 bases at V and 5 bases at J; junction bases unmatched: 12. The CDR3 has 16 residues. From the 5' RACE reads, TCRdb called clonotypes with MiXCR, one entry per CDR3 protein. The table has hundreds of thousands of distinct CDR3 sequences, approximately 21% seen once. The data derive from a study of T-cell memory formation after mild COVID-19. What was sequenced was PBMCs or a T cell subset sorted from them (not recorded which). This chain joins TRBV11-3 and TRBJ2-3; 7 nucleotides match TRBD2. The source of this sequence is an adult woman who had mild COVID-19 (a few samples of this study predate the infection). Cell type and time point are not known. CDR3 nucleotide sequence: TGTGCCAGCAGCTCCCGCGCCGCGGGAGAGAAAGATACGCAGTATTTT. Translation gives CASSSRAAGEKDTQYF.